These 3 T cell receptor beta chains were sequenced from one sample in a study of radiation and T cells in renal cell carcinoma. This sample's treatment: 15 Gy SBRT to primary tumor, nephrectomy 4 weeks later. TCRdb's table, derived via immunoSEQ multiplex PCR, lists solely in-frame clones and lacks some. The data contain about 20,000 clones, approximately 60% of them singletons. Sequencing used tumor tissue, obtained from a patient whose treatment included radiotherapy and nephrectomy. These receptors all stem from a woman in her sixties or seventies with renal cell carcinoma.

The chain employs TRBV6-5 and TRBJ1-1, with 8 bases aligning to TRBD1. Losses at the gene ends were 8 bases for V and 7 bases for J; bases not matched to a gene: 6. Germline CDR1 is MNHEY and CDR2 is SVGAGI. The CDR3 is made up of 12 amino acids. The CDR3 sequence: CASCRGRSEAFF. CDR3 sequence (DNA): TGTGCCAGCTGCAGGGGGCGGAGTGAAGCTTTCTTT.

The V call is TRBV5-1, the J call TRBJ2-1; TRBD2 matches 13 bases. The V gene end was trimmed by 4 bases and the J gene end by 4 bases; junction bases not matched to a gene: 14. Germline-derived CDR1 and CDR2 are SGHRS and YFSETQ. The CDR3 length is 19 residues. DNA for the CDR3: TGCGCCAGCAGCCGGACTAGCGGGGGCCGCACACTACTATACAATGAGCAGTTCTTC. Its protein is CASSRTSGGRTLLYNEQFF.

Notes on this clone: A read error may account for a junction end that differs from germline. V gene TRBV7-7 combines with J gene TRBJ1-4; 7 bases match TRBD1. This CDR3 has 15 amino acids. CDR1 is SSHAT and CDR2 is FNYEAQ in the germline V gene (reference sequence). CDR3 amino acids: CASSPGTATNEKLFF. DNA for the CDR3: TGTGCTAGCAGCCCCGGGACAGCAACTAATGAAAAACTGTTTTTT.